The source of this TCR beta chain is a study of T cells in localized non-small cell lung cancer. The study's findings and limits: Only one tumor region went through sequencing, so heterogeneity may still be there. Maximal T cell clonality occurred in uninvolved adjacent lung, with tumor ranking below it. In the blood, greater T cell density corresponded to longer overall survival.

The method was immunoSEQ multiplex PCR; TCRdb's version includes in-frame clones alone and lacks a portion of them. The repertoire holds tens of thousands of clones, about nine tenths seen once, with roughly 2.5% in the top ten. The count of this clone is one. The antigen is not known. This specimen consisted of peripheral blood, obtained before any cancer treatment. The TCR comes from a female donor aged 60 or older with stage I squamous cell lung carcinoma.

DNA of the CDR3: TGCGCCAGCAGCTTGTTCTTGCTAGGGAGCTCCTACAATGAGCAGTTCTTC. Its protein is CASSLFLLGSSYNEQFF. V is TRBV5-1 and J is TRBJ2-1, with D possibly matching TRBD2 (5 bases). V was pared by 1 base and J by 0 bases, with 14 bases between. Per the germline V gene, CDR1 is SGHRS and CDR2 is YFSETQ. CDR3 length: 17 residues.